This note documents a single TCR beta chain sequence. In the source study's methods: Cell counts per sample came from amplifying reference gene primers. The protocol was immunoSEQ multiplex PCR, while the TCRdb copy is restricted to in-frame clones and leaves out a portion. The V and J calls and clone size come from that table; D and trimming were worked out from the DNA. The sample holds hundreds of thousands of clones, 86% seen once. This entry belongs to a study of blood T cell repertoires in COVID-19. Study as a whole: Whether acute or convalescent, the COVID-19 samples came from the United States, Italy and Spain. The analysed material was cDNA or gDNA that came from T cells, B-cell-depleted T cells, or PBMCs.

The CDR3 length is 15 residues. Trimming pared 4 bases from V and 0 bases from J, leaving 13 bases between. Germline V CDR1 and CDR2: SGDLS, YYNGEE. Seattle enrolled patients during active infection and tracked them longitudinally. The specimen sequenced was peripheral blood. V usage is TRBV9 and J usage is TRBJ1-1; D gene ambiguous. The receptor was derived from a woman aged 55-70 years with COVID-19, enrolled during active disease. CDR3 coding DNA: TGTGCCAGCAGCCCGCTATTGGCGGTGAACACTGAAGCTTTCTTT. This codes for CASSPLLAVNTEAFF.